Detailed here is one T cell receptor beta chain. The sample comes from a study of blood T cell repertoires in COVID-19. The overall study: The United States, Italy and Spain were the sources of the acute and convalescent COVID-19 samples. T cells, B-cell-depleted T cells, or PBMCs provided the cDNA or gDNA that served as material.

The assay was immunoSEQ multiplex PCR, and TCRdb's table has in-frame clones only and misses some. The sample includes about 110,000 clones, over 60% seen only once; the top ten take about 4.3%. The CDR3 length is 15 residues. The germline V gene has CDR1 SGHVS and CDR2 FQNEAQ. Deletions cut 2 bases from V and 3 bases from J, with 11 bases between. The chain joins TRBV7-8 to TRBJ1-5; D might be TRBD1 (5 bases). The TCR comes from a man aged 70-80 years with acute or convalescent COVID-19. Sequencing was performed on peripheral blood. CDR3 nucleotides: TGTGCCAGCAGCTTACAGGGAGGGTACAATCAGCCCCAGCATTTT. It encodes CASSLQGGYNQPQHF.